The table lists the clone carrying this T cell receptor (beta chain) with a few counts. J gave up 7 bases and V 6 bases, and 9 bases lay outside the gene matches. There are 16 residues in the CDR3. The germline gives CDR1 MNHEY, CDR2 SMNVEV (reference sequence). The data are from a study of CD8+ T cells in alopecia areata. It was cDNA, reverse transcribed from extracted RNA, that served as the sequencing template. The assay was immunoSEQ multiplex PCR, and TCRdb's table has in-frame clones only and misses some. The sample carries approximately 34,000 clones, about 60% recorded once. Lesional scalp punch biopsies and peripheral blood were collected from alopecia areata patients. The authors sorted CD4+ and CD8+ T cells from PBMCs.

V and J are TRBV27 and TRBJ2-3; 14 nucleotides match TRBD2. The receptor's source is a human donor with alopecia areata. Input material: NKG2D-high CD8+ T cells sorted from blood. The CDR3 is CASRAIGTSGSHTQYF. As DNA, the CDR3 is TGTGCCAGCAGAGCTATCGGGACTAGCGGGAGTCATACGCAGTATTTT.